This T cell receptor (beta chain) was retrieved from a study of OX40 agonist ivuxolimab in advanced cancers. Study-wide background: The dose-escalation cohort had hepatocellular carcinoma, melanoma, renal cell or head and neck cancer. Study-wide results and caveats: More expanded clones were seen, on average, in CD8+ T cells than in CD4+. By week 6 at 0.1 to 3.0 mg/kg, blood CD4+ and CD8+ T cells had expanded clonally.

Samples of blood were obtained at baseline, on cycle 4 day 1, and on cycle 7 day 1. On this clone: The antigen remains unidentified.

Clones were read by immunoSEQ multiplex PCR, and TCRdb kept only the in-frame ones, dropping some. The sample includes about 72,000 clones, 81% of them seen just once. The V and J ends lost 6 bases and 5 bases, in that order; junction bases with no gene match: 9. Germline lookup yields CDR1 SNHLY and CDR2 FYNNEI. CDR3 length: 15 residues. Material: CD4+ or CD8+ T cells sorted from blood, obtained in a trial of the OX40 agonist ivuxolimab. The chain is built from TRBV2 and TRBJ2-5, with 10 bases that match TRBD2. The sequence derives from an adult with an advanced solid tumor such as melanoma, head and neck, liver or kidney cancer. The CDR3 nucleotides read TGTGCCAGCAGAGACAGGCTAGCGGGAGAGGAGACCCAGTACTTC. Protein sequence: CASRDRLAGEETQYF.